This T cell receptor (beta chain) was captured by sequencing in a study of OX40 agonist ivuxolimab in advanced cancers. Study observations and caveats: Low clonal expansion, among the lowest seen, marked partial responders at 0.1-3.0 mg/kg. What antigens the expanded peripheral T cells recognized was never established.

Worth noting for this clone: What it binds is not known.

TCRdb's table, derived via immunoSEQ multiplex PCR, lists solely in-frame clones and lacks some. The table has roughly 13,000 clones, 65% to 80% seen once. Germline CDR1 is MNHNS and CDR2 is SASEGT. This CDR3 is built from 11 residues. V shed 8 bases, J shed 5 bases, and the junction held 2 bases outside the gene matches. Here the sequenced sample was CD4+ or CD8+ T cells sorted from blood, taken in a trial of the OX40 agonist ivuxolimab. The chain employs TRBV6-1 and TRBJ1-1; 7 bases are a match to TRBD1. This TCR derives from an adult with an advanced solid tumor such as melanoma, head and neck, liver or kidney cancer. The CDR3 region has the DNA TGTGCCAGCTCCAGGGGGACTGAAGCTTTCTTT. Translation: CASSRGTEAFF.